This TCR beta chain was identified during a study of T cells after yellow fever vaccination. Study in general: Any fraction with a low cell number was prepared using SMART-Seq v4 Ultra Low Input. Study-level points and caveats: The booster saw the reappearance of most primary-vaccination clones (roughly 96% CD4, 88% CD8). A secondary response was less intense yet reached its peak sooner, at day 5 versus 15.

This clonotype turned up a few times. Antigen specificity is unknown. Template switching with 5'RACE generated the TCR cDNA and added a universal primer site and UMIs. TCRdb reprocessed the 5' RACE reads with MiXCR, giving one entry per CDR3 protein. The data contain 80,000 to 100,000 distinct CDR3 sequences, roughly 5.2% of them singletons. CDR3 length: 12 residues. Germline V gene lookup returns CDR1 SNHLY and CDR2 FYNNEI. Trimming left V 6 bases short and J 2 bases short, with 7 bases between. This chain connects TRBV2 to TRBJ2-5; D is uncertain. The sequence was collected from a man aged 18 to 30 who received the YFV17D yellow fever vaccine. The specimen comprised CD8+ T cells sorted from PBMCs, sampled 10 days after the yellow fever booster vaccination. CDR3 in amino acids: CASRHAQETQYF. The CDR3 region has the DNA TGTGCCAGCAGACACGCACAAGAGACCCAGTACTTC.